This TCR beta chain was found in a study of type 1 regulatory T cells. In TCRdb, the reads were re-called with MiXCR into one record per CDR3 protein. Here the sample spans 63,000 or so distinct CDR3 sequences, about 48% being singletons. In the case of this clonotype: Antigen specificity is unknown.

Material: cultured non-Tr1 T cells, either the whole culture or a sorted T cell fraction (not recorded which). This clonotype was obtained from a human donor in good health.

CDR3 nucleotide sequence: TGCGCCAGCAGCTTGAGGGGTGACAGCCCTAATGAAAAACTGTTTTTT. This codes for CASSLRGDSPNEKLFF. The V gene is TRBV5-1, the J gene TRBJ1-4, with TRBD1 as a possible D gene (5 bases). Trimming took 1 base from V and 3 from J, leaving 13 bases between them. Germline CDR1 and CDR2: SGHRS and YFSETQ. The CDR3 sequence is 16 residues long.